Sequencing of this T cell receptor (beta chain) was carried out in a study of cytomegalovirus exposure and HLA in healthy donors. The table came from immunoSEQ multiplex PCR; TCRdb's copy has only in-frame clones and leaves some out. The sample has about 160,000 clones; nearly 90% are singletons. CDR1 and CDR2 from the germline V gene are SGHDN and FVKESK. Losses at the gene ends were 1 base for V and 3 bases for J; bases not matched to a gene: 17. The CDR3 sequence is 19 residues long. Concerning this clone itself: The antigen is undetermined.

Findings and limits, study-wide: More than 150 TCR beta chains were listed as cytomegalovirus-associated. It was reportedly the case that the classifier diagnosed cytomegalovirus status with high specificity and sensitivity.

The sequence was obtained from a woman between 18 and 30 years old in good health and CMV-seropositive. The material sequenced was PBMCs. The rearrangement uses TRBV14 and TRBJ2-7, with 8 bases lining up with TRBD1. The CDR3 nucleotides read TGTGCCAGCAGCCAAGGGACAGGGTTCTATGGAGGGTATTTCTACGAGCAGTACTTC. It specifies CASSQGTGFYGGYFYEQYF.